Below, 5 T cell receptor beta chains from the same sample are listed, as sequenced in a study of T cell clonotyping in hematopoietic cell transplantation. Stated time point: recipient sample about 28 days before transplant, after cytoreduction. Sequencing used immunoSEQ multiplex PCR; TCRdb keeps in-frame clones, though not all of them. The top ten clones hold about 6.1% of a sample with tens of thousands of clones, over 75% of them seen once. The sequencing here drew on peripheral blood mononuclear cells, taken before stem cell transplant. Every receptor here comes from a man aged 55 to 70 with biphenotypic leukemia. Some clones in this sample may be carry-over from other donors' samples.

This clone was picked up one time. The chain links TRBV9 to TRBJ1-1; no definite D call. Germline V gene data show CDR1 as SGDLS and CDR2 as YYNGEE. The V gene lost 4 bases and the J gene lost 4 bases, with 14 bases spanning the gap. The CDR3 has 14 amino acids. For the CDR3, the DNA is TGTGCCAGCAGCCTCCGCAAGGATATCACTGAAGCTTTCTTT. Translation gives CASSLRKDITEAFF.

The V gene is TRBV10-2, the J gene TRBJ2-2, with D maybe TRBD1 (7 bases). The germline V and J ends were trimmed by 6 bases and 5 bases, with 10 bases remaining between them. The length of the CDR3 is 13 residues. Germline V gives CDR1 WSHSY, CDR2 SAAADI. The CDR3: CASSPGGTGELFF. The CDR3 DNA sequence: TGCGCCAGCAGCCCAGGGGGGACCGGGGAGCTGTTTTTT.

The chain recombines TRBV7-6 with TRBJ2-5; D unresolved. The CDR3 contains 13 residues. Per germline, CDR1 SGHVS and CDR2 FNYEAQ. With 1 base removed from V and 3 bases from J, the gap between germline ends came to 6 bases. The CDR3 region has the DNA TGTGCCAGCAGCTTAGTACGAAAAGAGACCCAGTACTTC. It encodes CASSLVRKETQYF.

DNA of the CDR3: TGTGCCAGCAGACAGGGACAGGGGTACGGAAACACCATATATTTT. It encodes CASRQGQGYGNTIYF. V gene TRBV2 combines with J gene TRBJ1-3; TRBD1 agrees at 10 bases. Germline lookup yields CDR1 SNHLY and CDR2 FYNNEI. V lost 6 bases, J lost 4 bases, and 6 bases stayed unmatched. The CDR3 sequence is 15 residues long.

V and J are TRBV6-6 and TRBJ2-3; TRBD1 aligns across 7 bases. The V and J ends lost 6 bases and 2 bases, in that order; junction bases with no gene match: 8. CDR1 and CDR2 from the germline V gene are MNHNY and SVGAGI (reference sequence). This CDR3 region has 15 residues. The chain's CDR3 is CASSVGTETTDTQYF. For the CDR3, the DNA is TGTGCCAGCAGCGTCGGGACAGAAACCACAGATACGCAGTATTTT.